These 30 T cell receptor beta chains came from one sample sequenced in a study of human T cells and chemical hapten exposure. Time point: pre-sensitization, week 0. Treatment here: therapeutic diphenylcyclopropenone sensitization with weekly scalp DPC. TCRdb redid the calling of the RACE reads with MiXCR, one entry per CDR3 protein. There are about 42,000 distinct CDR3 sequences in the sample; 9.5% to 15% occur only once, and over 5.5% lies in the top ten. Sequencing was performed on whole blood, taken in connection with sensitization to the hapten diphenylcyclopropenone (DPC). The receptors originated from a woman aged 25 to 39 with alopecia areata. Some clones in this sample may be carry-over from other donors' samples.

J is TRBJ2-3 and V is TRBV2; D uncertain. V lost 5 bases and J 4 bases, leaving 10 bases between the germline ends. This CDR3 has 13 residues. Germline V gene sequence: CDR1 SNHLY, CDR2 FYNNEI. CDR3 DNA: TGTGCCAGCAGTAGACATTTCCCAGATACGCAGTATTTT. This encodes CASSRHFPDTQYF.

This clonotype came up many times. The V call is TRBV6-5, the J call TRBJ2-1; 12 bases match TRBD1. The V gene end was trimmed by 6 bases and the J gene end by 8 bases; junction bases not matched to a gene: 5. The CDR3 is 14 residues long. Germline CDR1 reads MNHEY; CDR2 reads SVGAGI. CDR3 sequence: CASSHGTGGYEQFF. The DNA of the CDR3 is TGTGCCAGCAGCCACGGGACAGGGGGCTATGAGCAGTTCTTC.

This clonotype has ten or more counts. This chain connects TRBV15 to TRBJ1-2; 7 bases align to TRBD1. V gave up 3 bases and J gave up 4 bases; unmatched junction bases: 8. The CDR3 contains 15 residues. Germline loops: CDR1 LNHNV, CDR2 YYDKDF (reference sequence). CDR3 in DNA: TGTGCCACCAGCAGCACAGGGGTTGTCAGCTATGGCTACACCTTC. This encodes CATSSTGVVSYGYTF.

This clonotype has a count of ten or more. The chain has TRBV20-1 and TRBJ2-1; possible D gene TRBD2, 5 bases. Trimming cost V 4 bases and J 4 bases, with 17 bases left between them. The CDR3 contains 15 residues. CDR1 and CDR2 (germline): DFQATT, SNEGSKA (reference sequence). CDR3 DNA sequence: TGCAGTGCTATGGGTAGCGTGGTCATATACAATGAGCAGTTCTTC. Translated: CSAMGSVVIYNEQFF.

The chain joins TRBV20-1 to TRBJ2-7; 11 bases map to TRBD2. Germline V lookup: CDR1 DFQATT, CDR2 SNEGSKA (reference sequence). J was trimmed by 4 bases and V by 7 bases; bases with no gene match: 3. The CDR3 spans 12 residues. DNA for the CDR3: TGCAGTGGGGCTAGCGGGAGGTACGAGCAGTACTTC. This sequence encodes CSGASGRYEQYF.

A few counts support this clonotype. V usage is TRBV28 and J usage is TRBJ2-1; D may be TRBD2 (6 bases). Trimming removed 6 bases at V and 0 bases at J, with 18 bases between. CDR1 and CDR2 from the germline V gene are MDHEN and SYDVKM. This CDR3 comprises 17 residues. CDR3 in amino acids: CASSPLGRTNSYNEQFF. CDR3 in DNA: TGTGCCAGCAGCCCACTCGGACGGACTAACTCCTACAATGAGCAGTTCTTC. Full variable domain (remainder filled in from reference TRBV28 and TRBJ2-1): DVKVTQSSRYLVKRTGEKVFLECVQDMDHENMFWYRQDPGLGLRLIYFSYDVKMKEKGDIPEGYSVSREKKERFSLILESASTNQTSMYLCASSPLGRTNSYNEQFFGPGTRLTVL.

DNA of the CDR3: TGCAGTGCTAATAGGGGGGTAGTCACTGAAGCTTTCTTT. The encoded protein is CSANRGVVTEAFF. The V gene is TRBV20-1, the J gene TRBJ1-1; D may be TRBD1 (6 bases). CDR3 length equals 13 residues. Per germline, CDR1 DFQATT and CDR2 SNEGSKA (reference sequence). Trimming pared 4 bases from V and 4 bases from J, leaving 13 bases between.

In DNA form, the CDR3 reads TGTGCCAGCAGCCCAGGGTCAAGTGAAAAACTGTTTTTT. Its protein product is CASSPGSSEKLFF. The V and J genes are TRBV11-2 and TRBJ1-4; TRBD1 might be the D (5 bases). Looked up from germline, CDR1 is SGHAT and CDR2 is FQNNGV. The CDR3 contains 13 residues. Trimming cost V 5 bases and J 7 bases, with 11 bases left between them.

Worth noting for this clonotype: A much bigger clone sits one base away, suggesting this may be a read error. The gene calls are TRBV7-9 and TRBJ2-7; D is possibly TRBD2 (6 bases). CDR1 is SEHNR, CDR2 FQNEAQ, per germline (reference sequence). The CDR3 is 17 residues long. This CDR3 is CVSSSTRDPAGFYEQYF. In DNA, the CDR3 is TGTGTCAGCAGCTCTACTAGAGACCCTGCGGGATTCTACGAGCAGTACTTC.

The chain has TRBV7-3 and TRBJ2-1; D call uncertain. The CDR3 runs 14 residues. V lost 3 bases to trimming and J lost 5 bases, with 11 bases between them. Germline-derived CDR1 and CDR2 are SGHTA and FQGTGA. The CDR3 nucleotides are TGTGCCAGCAGCTTGGGTCATACTAACAATGAGCAGTTCTTC. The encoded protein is CASSLGHTNNEQFF.

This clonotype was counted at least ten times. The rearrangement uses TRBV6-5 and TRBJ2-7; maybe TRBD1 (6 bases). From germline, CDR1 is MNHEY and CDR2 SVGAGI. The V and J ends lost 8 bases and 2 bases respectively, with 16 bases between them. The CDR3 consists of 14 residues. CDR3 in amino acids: CASGRGTHTYEQYF. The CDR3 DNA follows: TGTGCCAGCGGGAGAGGGACACATACCTACGAGCAGTACTTC.

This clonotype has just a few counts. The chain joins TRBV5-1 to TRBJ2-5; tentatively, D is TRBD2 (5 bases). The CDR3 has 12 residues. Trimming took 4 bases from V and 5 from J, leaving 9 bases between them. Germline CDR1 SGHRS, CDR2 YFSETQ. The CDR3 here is CASSDYRETQYF. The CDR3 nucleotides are TGCGCCAGCAGCGACTACCGGGAGACCCAGTACTTC.

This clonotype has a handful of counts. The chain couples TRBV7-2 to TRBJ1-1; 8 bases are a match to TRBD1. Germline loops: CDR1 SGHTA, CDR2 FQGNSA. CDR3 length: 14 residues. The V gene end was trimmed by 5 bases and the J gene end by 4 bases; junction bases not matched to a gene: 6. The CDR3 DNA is TGTGCCAGCAGCCTACAGGGGGTGGGCACTGAAGCTTTCTTT. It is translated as CASSLQGVGTEAFF. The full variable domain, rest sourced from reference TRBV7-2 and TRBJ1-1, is GAGVSQSPSNKVTEKGKDVELRCDPISGHTALYWYRQSLGQGLEFLIYFQGNSAPDKSGLPSDRFSAERTGGSVSTLTIQRTQQEDSAVYLCASSLQGVGTEAFFGQGTRLTVV.

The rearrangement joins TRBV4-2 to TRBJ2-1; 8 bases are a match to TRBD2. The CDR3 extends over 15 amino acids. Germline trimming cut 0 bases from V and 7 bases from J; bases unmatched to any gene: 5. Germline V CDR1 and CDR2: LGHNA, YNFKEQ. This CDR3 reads CASSQEAGVINEQFF. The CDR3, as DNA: TGTGCCAGCAGCCAAGAAGCGGGAGTAATTAATGAGCAGTTCTTC.

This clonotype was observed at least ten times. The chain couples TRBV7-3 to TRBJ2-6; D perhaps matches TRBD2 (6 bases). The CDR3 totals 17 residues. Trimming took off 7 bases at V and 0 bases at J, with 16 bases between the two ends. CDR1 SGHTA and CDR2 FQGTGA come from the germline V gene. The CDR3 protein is CASNLGGSPSGANVLTF. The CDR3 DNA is TGTGCCAGCAACTTGGGGGGTTCCCCCTCTGGGGCCAACGTCCTGACTTTC.

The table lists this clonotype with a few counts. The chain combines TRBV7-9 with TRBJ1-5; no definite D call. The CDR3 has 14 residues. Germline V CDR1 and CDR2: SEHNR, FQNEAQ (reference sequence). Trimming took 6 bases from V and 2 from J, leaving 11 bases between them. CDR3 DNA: TGTGCCAGCAGTCCTGCTCTCGGCAATCAGCCCCAGCATTTT. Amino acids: CASSPALGNQPQHF.

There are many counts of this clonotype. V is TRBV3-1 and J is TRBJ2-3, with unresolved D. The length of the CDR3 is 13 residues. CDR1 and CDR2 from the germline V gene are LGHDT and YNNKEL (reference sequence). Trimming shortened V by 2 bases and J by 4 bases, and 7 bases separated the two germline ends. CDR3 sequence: CASSQNLADTQYF. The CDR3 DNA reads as TGTGCCAGCAGCCAAAATCTCGCAGATACGCAGTATTTT.

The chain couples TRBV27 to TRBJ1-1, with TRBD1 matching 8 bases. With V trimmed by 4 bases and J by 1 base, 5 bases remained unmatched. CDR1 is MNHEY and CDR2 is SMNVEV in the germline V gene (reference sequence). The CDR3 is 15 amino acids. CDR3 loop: CASSYGDRTNTEAFF. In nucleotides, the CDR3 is TGTGCCAGCAGTTACGGGGACAGGACGAACACTGAAGCTTTCTTT.

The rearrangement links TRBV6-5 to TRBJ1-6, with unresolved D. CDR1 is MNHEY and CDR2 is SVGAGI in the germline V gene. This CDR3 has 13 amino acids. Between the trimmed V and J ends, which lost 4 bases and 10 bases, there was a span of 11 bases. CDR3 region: CASSFQTGSPLHF. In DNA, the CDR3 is TGTGCCAGCAGTTTTCAAACGGGATCACCCCTCCACTTT.

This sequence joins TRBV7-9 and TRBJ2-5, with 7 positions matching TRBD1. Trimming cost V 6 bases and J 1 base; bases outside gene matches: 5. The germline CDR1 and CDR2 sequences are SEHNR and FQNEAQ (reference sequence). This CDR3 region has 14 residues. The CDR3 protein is CASRHRDSQETQYF. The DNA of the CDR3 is TGTGCCAGCAGACATCGGGACAGCCAAGAGACCCAGTACTTC.

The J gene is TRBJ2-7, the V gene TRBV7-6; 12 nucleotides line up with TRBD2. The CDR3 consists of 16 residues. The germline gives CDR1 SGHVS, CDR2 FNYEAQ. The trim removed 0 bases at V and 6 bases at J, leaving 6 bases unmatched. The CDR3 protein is CASSLAPASGRGEQYF. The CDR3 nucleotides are TGTGCCAGCAGCTTAGCGCCGGCTAGCGGGAGGGGCGAGCAGTACTTC.

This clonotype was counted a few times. The CDR3 sequence: CASSPKSSYEQYF. The DNA for the CDR3 is TGTGCCAGCAGTCCAAAATCCTCCTACGAGCAGTACTTC. J is TRBJ2-7 and V is TRBV2; D gene ambiguous. Germline CDR1 reads SNHLY; CDR2 reads FYNNEI. The CDR3 is 13 residues long. The V end lost 5 bases, the J end lost 0 bases, and 8 bases lay between the germline ends.

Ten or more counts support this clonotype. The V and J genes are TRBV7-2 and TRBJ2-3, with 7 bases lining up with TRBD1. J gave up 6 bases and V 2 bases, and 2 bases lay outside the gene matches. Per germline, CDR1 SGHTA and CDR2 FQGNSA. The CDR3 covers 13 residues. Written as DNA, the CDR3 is TGTGCCAGCAGCTTACTCAGGGGGGATACGCAGTATTTT. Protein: CASSLLRGDTQYF.

The CDR3 DNA is TGCAGCGTAGGTTCGGCTACGAACACCGGGGAGCTGTTTTTT. Translated, it gives CSVGSATNTGELFF. V and J are TRBV29-1 and TRBJ2-2; no clear D gene. V lost 6 bases, J lost 0 bases, and 11 bases lay in between. Germline values: CDR1 SQVTM, CDR2 ANQGSEA. The CDR3 runs to 14 residues.

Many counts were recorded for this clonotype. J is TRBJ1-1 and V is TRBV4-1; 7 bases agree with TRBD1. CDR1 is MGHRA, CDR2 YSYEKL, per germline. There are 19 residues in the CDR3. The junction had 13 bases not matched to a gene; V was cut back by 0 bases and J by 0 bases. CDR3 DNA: TGCGCCAGCAGCCAAGATTCCTTCAGGACAGGCAAGATGAACACTGAAGCTTTCTTT. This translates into CASSQDSFRTGKMNTEAFF.

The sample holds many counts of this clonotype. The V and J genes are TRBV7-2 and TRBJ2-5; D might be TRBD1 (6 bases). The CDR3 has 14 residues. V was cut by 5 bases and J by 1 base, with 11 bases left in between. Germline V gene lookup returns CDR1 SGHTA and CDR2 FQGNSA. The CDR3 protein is CASSPGQRQETQYF. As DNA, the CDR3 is TGTGCCAGCAGCCCCGGACAGCGCCAAGAGACCCAGTACTTC.

The chain's CDR3 is CAWRRAGELFF. The CDR3 DNA reads as TGTGCCTGGAGGAGAGCCGGGGAGCTGTTTTTT. The chain combines TRBV30 with TRBJ2-2; no clear D gene. The V gene's germline CDR1 is GTSNPN and CDR2 SVGIG (reference sequence). The CDR3 has 11 residues. V gave up 3 bases and J gave up 6 bases, with 5 bases separating them.

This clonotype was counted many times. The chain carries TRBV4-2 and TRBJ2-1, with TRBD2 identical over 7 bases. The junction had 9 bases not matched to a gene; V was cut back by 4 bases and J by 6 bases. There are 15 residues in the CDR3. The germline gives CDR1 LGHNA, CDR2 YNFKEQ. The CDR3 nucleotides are TGTGCCAGCAGCCGACGGACTAGTGGGACCAATGAGCAGTTCTTC. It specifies CASSRRTSGTNEQFF.

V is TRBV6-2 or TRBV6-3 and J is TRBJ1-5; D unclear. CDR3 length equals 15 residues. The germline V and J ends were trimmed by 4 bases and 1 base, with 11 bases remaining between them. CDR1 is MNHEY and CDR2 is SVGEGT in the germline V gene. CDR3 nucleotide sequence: TGTGCCAGCAGTTCCATTTTGGGGAGCAATCAGCCCCAGCATTTT. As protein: CASSSILGSNQPQHF.

This CDR3 is CASSEAYNSPLHF. The CDR3 coding sequence is TGTGCCAGCAGCGAGGCCTATAATTCACCCCTCCACTTT. The J gene is TRBJ1-6, the V gene TRBV9; D is ambiguous. Trimming removed 3 bases from V and 2 bases from J, with 3 bases in between. The CDR3 sequence is 13 residues long. The germline CDR1 and CDR2 sequences are SGDLS and YYNGEE.